This T cell receptor beta chain was sequenced during a study of sequential checkpoint blockade in melanoma. TCRdb keeps only in-frame clones here, not all; method: immunoSEQ multiplex PCR. The sample records about 8,200 clones, more than 55% being singletons. Trimming cost V 2 bases and J 0 bases, with 7 bases left between them. This CDR3 spans 15 amino acids. The germline V gene has CDR1 MNHNY and CDR2 SVGAGI (reference sequence). This sample's treatment: randomized to nivolumab then ipilimumab (arm A) or the reverse (arm B). The rearrangement links TRBV6-6 to TRBJ1-4; D not certain. This TCR was sampled from a human donor with melanoma. The source material was CD8+ T cells sorted from blood (inferred from file names), sampled from a patient given nivolumab and ipilimumab in sequence. The CDR3: CASSYLFATNEKLFF. The CDR3 DNA reads TGTGCCAGCAGTTACCTTTTTGCAACTAATGAAAAACTGTTTTTT.